A single sample is the source of the 2 T cell receptor beta chains below, sequenced in a study of T cell responses to AZD1222 COVID-19 vaccine. Some clones are missing from TCRdb's copy, which holds only in-frame ones; the method was immunoSEQ multiplex PCR. The table shows 70,000 or so clones, with 65% to 80% occurring only once. The sequences come from peripheral blood, collected on day 0 of AZD1222 vaccination. These receptors were collected from an adult in good health.

The chain combines TRBV30 with TRBJ1-2, with D tentatively TRBD1 (5 bases). Germline V gives CDR1 GTSNPN, CDR2 SVGIG (reference sequence). V shed 8 bases and J shed 4 bases, with 20 bases lying between them. The CDR3 extends over 14 amino acids. The CDR3 bases are TGTGCCCGAGACGCGGGACTCCCATTCTATGGCTACACCTTC. It encodes CARDAGLPFYGYTF.

The rearrangement joins TRBV4-3 to TRBJ2-1, with D hard to call. Trimming cost V 6 bases and J 0 bases, with 12 bases left between them. Looked up from germline, CDR1 is LGHNA and CDR2 is YSLEER. The CDR3 loop spans 15 amino acids. As DNA, the CDR3 is TGCGCCAGCAGTTACGCTTTTAGCTCCTACAATGAGCAGTTCTTC. Amino acids: CASSYAFSSYNEQFF.